One sample yielded the 25 T cell receptor beta chains listed below, sequenced in a study of T-cell reconstitution after alpha-beta-depleted transplantation in children. Preparation of the TCRbeta library used unique molecular identifiers. MiXCR was run by TCRdb on the PCR reads, yielding one entry per CDR3 protein. The top ten clones hold around 6% of a sample with 200,000 to 250,000 distinct CDR3 sequences, around 9.6% of them seen once. The starting material was PBMCs from the stem cell graft donor, obtained from the stem cell graft. The receptors originated from a human donor who donated a stem cell graft to a child with acute lymphoblastic leukemia.

The rearrangement uses TRBV11-2 and TRBJ1-4, with 7 bases identical to TRBD1. This CDR3 region has 15 residues. V trimming: 3 bases; J trimming: 1 base; junction bases outside the gene matches: 2. The germline V gene encodes CDR1 SGHAT and CDR2 FQNNGV. The CDR3 DNA follows: TGTGCCAGCAGCTTTCAGGGGGAAACTAATGAAAAACTGTTTTTT. Its translation: CASSFQGETNEKLFF.

The chain recombines TRBV5-8 with TRBJ2-7; D may correspond to TRBD1 or TRBD2 (5 bases each). This CDR3 comprises 16 residues. The V gene lost 1 base and the J gene lost 5 bases, with 19 bases spanning the gap. CDR1 is SGHTS, CDR2 YDEGEE, per germline. The CDR3 coding sequence is TGTGCCAGCAGCTTGTTTGAGGGGTCAGAAGGTAACGAGCAGTACTTC. Amino acid sequence: CASSLFEGSEGNEQYF.

This chain joins TRBV5-1 and TRBJ1-4, with D unresolved. Germline V gives CDR1 SGHRS, CDR2 YFSETQ. V gave up 0 bases and J gave up 3 bases, with 9 bases separating them. The CDR3 totals 15 residues. For the CDR3, the DNA is TGCGCCAGCAGCTTGGCCCCGGATCCTAATGAAAAACTGTTTTTT. Amino acid sequence: CASSLAPDPNEKLFF. Together with reference TRBV5-1 and TRBJ1-4, the CDR3 gives the full variable domain: KAGVTQTPRYLIKTRGQQVTLSCSPISGHRSVSWYQQTPGQGLQFLFEYFSETQRNKGNFPGRFSGRQFSNSRSEMNVSTLELGDSALYLCASSLAPDPNEKLFFGSGTQLSVL.

This clonotype has at least ten counts. The chain links TRBV30 to TRBJ1-2; TRBD1 aligns across 8 bases. Germline V gene data show CDR1 as GTSNPN and CDR2 as SVGIG (reference sequence). The CDR3 runs 14 residues. The junction had 7 bases not matched to a gene; V was cut back by 7 bases and J by 0 bases. The CDR3 sequence: CAYSRDRPNYGYTF. DNA of the CDR3: TGTGCCTACTCCCGGGACAGGCCTAACTATGGCTACACCTTC.

CDR3 loop: CALWVGGRGGNTEAFF. DNA for the CDR3: TGTGCCCTCTGGGTGGGGGGGAGAGGCGGGAACACTGAAGCTTTCTTT. This chain joins TRBV30 and TRBJ1-1; perhaps TRBD1 as D (5 bases). Germline V gene data show CDR1 as GTSNPN and CDR2 as SVGIG (reference sequence). The CDR3 totals 16 residues. Trimming took 8 bases from V and 1 from J, leaving 23 bases between them.

This clonotype was observed at least ten times. This chain uses TRBV6-5 with TRBJ1-2; D is uncertain. The CDR3 runs to 15 residues. Germline CDR1 reads MNHEY; CDR2 reads SVGAGI. V lost 0 bases and J lost 2, with 10 bases in between. CDR3 sequence (DNA): TGTGCCAGCAGTTACTCGTACGGGGAGAACTATGGCTACACCTTC. Its translation is CASSYSYGENYGYTF.

This clonotype was counted many times. The chain carries TRBV5-5 and TRBJ1-5; D ambiguous. CDR3 length equals 16 residues. V lost 0 bases, J lost 0 bases, and 10 bases lay in between. Germline V CDR1 and CDR2: SGHKS, YYEKEE (reference sequence). For the CDR3, the DNA is TGTGCCAGCAGCTTGGGCCTCCGGATTAGCAATCAGCCCCAGCATTTT. Translated: CASSLGLRISNQPQHF.

This clonotype was seen at least ten times. This sequence joins TRBV6-2 or TRBV6-3 and TRBJ2-2; D is undetermined. The CDR3 runs to 12 residues. Looked up from germline, CDR1 is MNHEY and CDR2 is SVGEGT. The ends were cut back, 6 bases at V and 6 bases at J, with 8 bases in the middle. The CDR3 loop is CASSQEPGELFF. The DNA for the CDR3 is TGTGCCAGCAGCCAAGAGCCCGGGGAGCTGTTTTTT.

With regard to this clonotype: The junction shows a germline mismatch at one end, possibly a read error. The chain has TRBV12-3 or TRBV12-4 and TRBJ1-2; a possible D gene is TRBD1 (5 bases). The CDR3 length is 12 residues. The CDR3 loop is CASSFVAGYFFF. DNA for the CDR3: TGTGCCAGCAGTTTTGTGGCAGGGTATTTCTTCTTC.

This clonotype was picked up a small number of times. J is TRBJ2-4 and V is TRBV20-1, with D perhaps matching TRBD1 or TRBD2 (6 bases each). Germline CDR1 is DFQATT and CDR2 is SNEGSKA (reference sequence). CDR3 length: 14 amino acids. Trimming left V 2 bases short and J 7 bases short, with 15 bases between. The CDR3 nucleotides are TGCAGTGCTAGATCTGGGGGGCTTTGGAACATTCAGTACTTC. Translated: CSARSGGLWNIQYF.

V gene TRBV3-1 combines with J gene TRBJ2-1, with D perhaps given as TRBD1 or TRBD2 (5 bases each). Germline-derived CDR1 and CDR2 are LGHDT and YNNKEL (reference sequence). The CDR3 consists of 15 residues. V lost 5 bases, J lost 5 bases, and 16 bases lay in between. CDR3 coding DNA: TGTGCCAGCAGCTCCTCCGGGACCACGGACAATGAGCAGTTCTTC. Translated: CASSSSGTTDNEQFF.

This chain connects TRBV5-8 to TRBJ1-1; perhaps TRBD1 as D (6 bases). CDR3 length equals 16 residues. Trimming took off 2 bases at V and 1 base at J, with 15 bases between the two ends. Per germline, CDR1 SGHTS and CDR2 YDEGEE. Here the CDR3 DNA reads TGTGCCAGCAGCTTTAAGGGGGTAAACCGGAACACTGAAGCTTTCTTT. This sequence encodes CASSFKGVNRNTEAFF.

This clonotype was seen at least ten times. The chain recombines TRBV29-1 with TRBJ2-1; no reliable D call. The ends were cut back, 4 bases at V and 7 bases at J, with 8 bases in the middle. This CDR3 has 11 amino acids. The germline V gene has CDR1 SQVTM and CDR2 ANQGSEA. The CDR3 region is CSVALINEQFF. In DNA form, the CDR3 reads TGCAGCGTTGCTCTCATTAATGAGCAGTTCTTC.

The V call is TRBV4-2, the J call TRBJ2-3, with 7 positions matching TRBD1. CDR3 size: 19 residues. Germline trimming cut 4 bases from V and 2 bases from J; bases unmatched to any gene: 18. Germline V gene lookup returns CDR1 LGHNA and CDR2 YNFKEQ. This CDR3 is CASSPGAHRGRTTTDTQYF. The CDR3 region has the DNA TGTGCCAGCAGCCCCGGGGCTCACAGGGGACGGACCACCACAGATACGCAGTATTTT.

At least ten counts were recorded for this clonotype. CDR3 amino acids: CASSLVGLDTIYF. In DNA form, the CDR3 reads TGTGCCAGCAGCTTAGTTGGTCTAGACACCATATATTTT. V and J are TRBV7-9 and TRBJ1-3; D gene unclear. CDR3 length: 13 residues. Trimming removed 1 base at V and 8 bases at J, with 9 bases between. From germline, CDR1 is SEHNR and CDR2 FQNEAQ (reference sequence).

In this sample, this clonotype turned up many times. The J gene is TRBJ1-2, the V gene TRBV7-9; D is perhaps TRBD1 (5 bases). The CDR3 extends over 12 amino acids. Germline CDR1 SEHNR, CDR2 FQNEAQ (reference sequence). V gave up 5 bases and J gave up 13 bases, with 17 bases separating them. CDR3 nucleotides: TGTGCCAGCAGCCCTGGTTGGGCAGACAGCACCTTC. This sequence encodes CASSPGWADSTF.

This clonotype was seen more than once but under ten times. The rearrangement uses TRBV20-1 and TRBJ1-6; D unresolved. V dropped 2 bases and J dropped 6 bases, with 11 bases sitting between them. In germline, CDR1 is DFQATT, CDR2 SNEGSKA (reference sequence). The CDR3 spans 14 residues. CDR3 coding DNA: TGCAGTGCTAGAACGGGAACGTCTAATTCACCCCTCCACTTT. Translating it yields CSARTGTSNSPLHF.

The table lists this clonotype with a few counts. The rearrangement uses TRBV5-1 and TRBJ2-2, with TRBD1 identical over 7 bases. Trimming removed 4 bases from V and 0 bases from J; junction bases left unmatched: 3. This CDR3 is 15 amino acids long. From germline, CDR1 is SGHRS and CDR2 YFSETQ. The CDR3 DNA follows: TGCGCCAGCAGCACGGGACAGACGAACACCGGGGAGCTGTTTTTT. Amino acids: CASSTGQTNTGELFF.

For this clonotype: One junction end does not reproduce the germline sequence, and a read error may be involved. The genes are TRBV5-4 and TRBJ1-1, with D tentatively TRBD1 (6 bases). CDR1 and CDR2 (germline): SGHNT, YYREEE (reference sequence). The CDR3 has 16 amino acids. The CDR3 bases are TGTGCCAGCAGCCCCGGACAGAGGTCCATGAACACTGAAGCTTGCTTT. Its translation is CASSPGQRSMNTEACF.

The chain couples TRBV12-3 or TRBV12-4 to TRBJ1-1, with TRBD1 as a possible D gene (6 bases). V was trimmed by 1 base and J by 1 base, leaving 7 bases between them. CDR3 length: 14 amino acids. CDR3 in DNA: TGTGCCAGCAGTTTAGGGACAGAGAACACTGAAGCTTTCTTT. This encodes CASSLGTENTEAFF.

This clonotype showed up just a few times. The chain has TRBV5-1 and TRBJ2-2, with 9 bases matching TRBD2. Germline CDR1 and CDR2: SGHRS and YFSETQ. V lost 0 bases and J lost 7; bases outside the gene matches: 13. The CDR3 runs 18 residues. This CDR3 is CASSLVPAGGNNGGELFF. The DNA of the CDR3 is TGCGCCAGCAGCTTGGTGCCAGCGGGGGGAAATAATGGCGGGGAGCTGTTTTTT.

This clonotype was detected many times. The chain combines TRBV11-2 with TRBJ2-7; no definite D call. Germline lookup yields CDR1 SGHAT and CDR2 FQNNGV. The V end was cut by 6 bases, the J end by 4 bases, with 10 bases between. The CDR3 covers 12 residues. The CDR3 here is CASSSTAYEQYF. CDR3 sequence (DNA): TGTGCCAGCAGTTCCACAGCATACGAGCAGTACTTC.

V usage is TRBV28 and J usage is TRBJ1-1, with D perhaps TRBD1 (5 bases). The V gene lost 0 bases and the J gene lost 1 base, with 15 bases spanning the gap. The CDR3 spans 17 residues. Germline CDR1 reads MDHEN; CDR2 reads SYDVKM. This CDR3 reads CASSLWGEGRKNTEAFF. In DNA, the CDR3 is TGTGCCAGCAGTTTATGGGGGGAGGGGCGAAAGAACACTGAAGCTTTCTTT.

This clonotype was counted at least ten times. The chain carries TRBV7-8 and TRBJ2-7; TRBD1 aligns across 8 bases. Germline V lookup: CDR1 SGHVS, CDR2 FQNEAQ. CDR3 length: 14 amino acids. V gave up 0 bases and J gave up 5 bases; unmatched junction bases: 3. CDR3 DNA sequence: TGTGCCAGCAGCTTAGCGGCAGGGGGCGACGAGCAGTACTTC. The encoded protein is CASSLAAGGDEQYF.

This clonotype was observed at least ten times. The chain uses TRBV4-1 and TRBJ1-2; 9 nucleotides agree with TRBD1. This CDR3 comprises 15 residues. Germline V gene sequence: CDR1 MGHRA, CDR2 YSYEKL. Losses at the gene ends were 0 bases for V and 2 bases for J; bases not matched to a gene: 1. Here the CDR3 DNA reads TGCGCCAGCAGCCAAGAACAGGGGGCGAACTATGGCTACACCTTC. This gives the protein CASSQEQGANYGYTF.